Listed here are 20 T cell receptor beta chains from one sample, sequenced in a study of control samples from healthy donors and cancer patients. TCRdb keeps only in-frame clones here, not all; method: immunoSEQ multiplex PCR. The table includes 65,000 to 70,000 clones, 84% detected once. The specimen was PBMCs. The receptors derive from a woman in her fifties or sixties with lung cancer.

The genes are TRBV15 and TRBJ2-1; 10 bases line up with TRBD1. The length of the CDR3 is 16 residues. Germline V gives CDR1 LNHNV, CDR2 YYDKDF (reference sequence). V lost 1 base and J lost 6; bases outside the gene matches: 6. This chain's CDR3 is CATSRGSGQGGNEQFF. In nucleotides, the CDR3 is TGTGCCACCAGCAGAGGATCCGGACAGGGGGGCAATGAGCAGTTCTTC.

The chain is built from TRBV29-1 and TRBJ1-2; the D is unclear. Germline V CDR1 and CDR2: SQVTM, ANQGSEA. Trimming cost V 8 bases and J 2 bases, with 9 bases left between them. The CDR3 length is 11 residues. This CDR3 is CSFLENYGYTF. The CDR3 nucleotides are TGCAGCTTCTTGGAGAACTATGGCTACACCTTC. Filled out from reference TRBV29-1 and TRBJ1-2, the complete variable domain reads SAVISQKPSRDICQRGTSLTIQCQVDSQVTMMFWYRQQPGQSLTLIATANQGSEATYESGFVIDKFPISRPNLTFSTLTVSNMSPEDSSIYLCSFLENYGYTFGSGTRLTVV.

The chain combines TRBV7-6 with TRBJ1-2, with D possibly TRBD1 on 6 matching bases. Germline V gene lookup returns CDR1 SGHVS and CDR2 FNYEAQ. The CDR3 is made up of 12 amino acids. Trimming stripped 5 bases from V and 4 bases from J, with 8 bases between. Here the CDR3 reads CASSPDSYGYTF. The CDR3 bases are TGTGCCAGCAGCCCGGACAGCTATGGCTACACCTTC.

The V and J genes are TRBV11-2 and TRBJ1-2; tentatively, D is TRBD1 (6 bases). Per the germline V gene, CDR1 is SGHAT and CDR2 is FQNNGV. The V end was cut by 4 bases, the J end by 5 bases, with 14 bases between. The CDR3 loop spans 14 amino acids. The CDR3 nucleotides are TGTGCCAGCAGCTGGGGGGCAGGCGAGTATGGCTACACCTTC. Translating gives CASSWGAGEYGYTF.

The rearrangement joins TRBV27 to TRBJ1-1, with D unclear. Germline-derived CDR1 and CDR2 are MNHEY and SMNVEV (reference sequence). The V and J ends lost 3 bases and 1 base respectively, with 12 bases between them. CDR3 length: 15 amino acids. CDR3 in amino acids: CASSLKYRQNTEAFF. In nucleotides, the CDR3 is TGTGCCAGCAGTTTGAAGTATAGGCAGAACACTGAAGCTTTCTTT.

The gene calls are TRBV29-1 and TRBJ1-2; D not resolved. The CDR3 has 16 residues. V lost 3 bases to trimming and J lost 6 bases, with 23 bases between them. Germline V CDR1 and CDR2: SQVTM, ANQGSEA. CDR3 coding DNA: TGCAGCGTTGACTCGGCAGGCTTCGAGGTCGGCGATGGCTACACCTTC. The encoded protein is CSVDSAGFEVGDGYTF.

The chain has TRBV5-1 and TRBJ1-2; 8 positions match TRBD1. V lost 3 bases and J lost 5; bases outside the gene matches: 6. This CDR3 is 14 amino acids long. Germline CDR1 is SGHRS and CDR2 is YFSETQ. CDR3 nucleotide sequence: TGCGCCAGCAGCTGGAGGACAGGGTCATATGGCTACACCTTC. This encodes CASSWRTGSYGYTF.

This chain joins TRBV2 and TRBJ1-6; D unresolved. Germline CDR1 SNHLY, CDR2 FYNNEI. Trimming took off 3 bases at V and 3 bases at J, with 6 bases between the two ends. This CDR3 region has 14 residues. The CDR3, as DNA: TGTGCCAGCAGTGATTCGGACTATAATTCACCCCTCCACTTT. Translation: CASSDSDYNSPLHF.

V is TRBV2 and J is TRBJ2-7; TRBD2 is a possible D gene (6 bases). CDR3 length: 15 amino acids. CDR1 is SNHLY, CDR2 FYNNEI, per germline. V lost 5 bases and J 4 bases, leaving 18 bases between the germline ends. DNA for the CDR3: TGTGCCAGCAGTTTTTACGGGGGAACGGGGTACGAGCAGTACTTC. Its translation: CASSFYGGTGYEQYF.

V is TRBV2 and J is TRBJ2-5; possibly TRBD1 or TRBD2 for D (5 bases each). This CDR3 has 15 amino acids. The germline V gene encodes CDR1 SNHLY and CDR2 FYNNEI. V was pared by 4 bases and J by 5 bases, with 17 bases between. CDR3 DNA sequence: TGTGCCAGCAGTGTGACGGGGCCCCCCGTGGAGACCCAGTACTTC. Amino acids: CASSVTGPPVETQYF.

The J gene is TRBJ1-5, the V gene TRBV19; a possible D gene is TRBD1 (5 bases). CDR3 length: 16 amino acids. In germline, CDR1 is LNHDA, CDR2 SQIVND (reference sequence). V dropped 2 bases and J dropped 5 bases, with 16 bases sitting between them. In nucleotides, the CDR3 is TGTGCCAGTAGTATATTCGGGGGAGGGGTGGATCAGCCCCAGCATTTT. Translating gives CASSIFGGGVDQPQHF.

The chain's CDR3 is CSVEGTVPSGYTF. The CDR3 nucleotides are TGCAGCGTTGAGGGGACAGTACCCTCTGGCTACACCTTC. The chain combines TRBV29-1 with TRBJ1-2; 7 bases line up with TRBD1. V shed 3 bases and J 7 bases; nucleotides not matched to a gene: 8. CDR1 is SQVTM and CDR2 is ANQGSEA in the germline V gene. The CDR3 consists of 13 residues.

The chain joins TRBV28 to TRBJ1-1; 10 bases fit TRBD1. Unmatched junction bases numbered 10, after V lost 2 bases and J lost 4 bases. The length of the CDR3 is 17 residues. Germline V gene sequence: CDR1 MDHEN, CDR2 SYDVKM. The CDR3 DNA reads as TGTGCCAGCAGTTTACCCCTTTCGGGACAGGGGAGCACTGAAGCTTTCTTT. This codes for CASSLPLSGQGSTEAFF. Filled out from reference TRBV28 and TRBJ1-1, the complete variable domain reads DVKVTQSSRYLVKRTGEKVFLECVQDMDHENMFWYRQDPGLGLRLIYFSYDVKMKEKGDIPEGYSVSREKKERFSLILESASTNQTSMYLCASSLPLSGQGSTEAFFGQGTRLTVV.

J is TRBJ1-5 and V is TRBV11-3; a weak D match, TRBD1 (5 bases). V was pared by 5 bases and J by 2 bases, with 7 bases between. Germline values: CDR1 SGHNT, CDR2 YENEEA. This CDR3 has 13 amino acids. CDR3 sequence (DNA): TGTGCCAGCAGCCCGGGGCGCAATCAGCCCCAGCATTTT. Protein sequence: CASSPGRNQPQHF.

The J gene is TRBJ1-1, the V gene TRBV19, with no clear D. The CDR3 runs to 15 residues. V was trimmed by 1 base and J by 3 bases, leaving 12 bases between them. Germline V gene lookup returns CDR1 LNHDA and CDR2 SQIVND (reference sequence). CDR3 residues: CASSIALLGDTEAFF. CDR3 nucleotides: TGTGCCAGTAGTATAGCCTTACTCGGGGACACTGAAGCTTTCTTT.

This clone turned up a few times. The chain employs TRBV9 and TRBJ2-1; D unresolved. Germline CDR1 SGDLS, CDR2 YYNGEE. V was trimmed by 2 bases and J by 10 bases, leaving 16 bases between them. The CDR3 is 14 amino acids. CDR3 nucleotide sequence: TGTGCCAGCAGCGTCTCCTACGGTACTGCCGAGCAGTTCTTC. Its protein is CASSVSYGTAEQFF.

This chain uses TRBV11-3 with TRBJ2-7; D may be TRBD1 or TRBD2 (5 bases each). The germline gives CDR1 SGHNT, CDR2 YENEEA. This CDR3 is 16 amino acids long. Trimming left V 3 bases short and J 3 bases short, with 18 bases between. The CDR3: CASSFSEGIDDYEQYF. The CDR3 region has the DNA TGTGCCAGCAGCTTTTCAGAGGGGATAGATGACTACGAGCAGTACTTC.

This rearrangement joins TRBV6-5 to TRBJ1-2, with 8 bases that match TRBD1. CDR3 size: 14 residues. Germline-derived CDR1 and CDR2 are MNHEY and SVGAGI. The junction had 6 bases not matched to a gene; V was cut back by 2 bases and J by 7 bases. The CDR3 bases are TGTGCCAGCAGTTACCAAGGACAGGGTGGTGGCTACACCTTC. Residues: CASSYQGQGGGYTF.

The V gene is TRBV5-1, the J gene TRBJ1-5; 8 positions agree with TRBD1. Germline loops: CDR1 SGHRS, CDR2 YFSETQ. The V gene end was trimmed by 4 bases and the J gene end by 3 bases; junction bases not matched to a gene: 6. CDR3 size: 15 residues. This CDR3 is CASSPGTGYNQPQHF. The CDR3 coding sequence is TGCGCCAGCAGCCCGGGGACAGGATACAATCAGCCCCAGCATTTT.

This rearrangement joins TRBV4-3 to TRBJ2-1; TRBD1 agrees at 12 bases. From germline, CDR1 is LGHNA and CDR2 YSLEER. After removal of 4 bases from V and 8 bases from J, the junction contained 3 bases not matched to a gene. The CDR3 spans 14 residues. CDR3 coding DNA: TGCGCCAGCAGCCGGGACAGGGGGCGCGATGAGCAGTTCTTC. Its protein product is CASSRDRGRDEQFF.